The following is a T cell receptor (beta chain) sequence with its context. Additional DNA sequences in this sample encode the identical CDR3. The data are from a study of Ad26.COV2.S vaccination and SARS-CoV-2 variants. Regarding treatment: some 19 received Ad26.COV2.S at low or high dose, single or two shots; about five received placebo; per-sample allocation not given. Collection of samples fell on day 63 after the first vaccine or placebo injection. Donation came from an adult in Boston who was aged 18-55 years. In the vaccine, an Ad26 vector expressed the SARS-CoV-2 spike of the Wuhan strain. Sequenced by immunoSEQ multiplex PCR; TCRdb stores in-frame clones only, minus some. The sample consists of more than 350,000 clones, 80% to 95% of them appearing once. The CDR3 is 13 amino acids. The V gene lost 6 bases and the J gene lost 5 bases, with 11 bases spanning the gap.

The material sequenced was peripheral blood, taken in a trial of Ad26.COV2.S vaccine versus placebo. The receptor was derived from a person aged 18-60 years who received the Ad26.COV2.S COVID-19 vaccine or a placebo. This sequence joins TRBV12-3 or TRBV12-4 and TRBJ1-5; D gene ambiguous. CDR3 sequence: CASSLGRDQPQHF. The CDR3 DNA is TGTGCCAGCAGCCTAGGGCGAGATCAGCCCCAGCATTTT.